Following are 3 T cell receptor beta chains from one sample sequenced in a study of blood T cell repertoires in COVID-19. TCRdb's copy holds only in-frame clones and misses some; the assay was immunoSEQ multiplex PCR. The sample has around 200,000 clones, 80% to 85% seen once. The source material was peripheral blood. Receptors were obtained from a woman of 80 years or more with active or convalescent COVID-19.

CDR3 DNA: TGCGCCAGCAGCTCAAGCGGGACCCTCTACAATGAGCAGTTCTTC. Translated, it gives CASSSSGTLYNEQFF. The rearrangement joins TRBV5-1 to TRBJ2-1; 7 nucleotides match TRBD2. CDR3 length: 15 amino acids. J was trimmed by 3 bases and V by 3 bases; bases with no gene match: 6. Germline V gene data show CDR1 as SGHRS and CDR2 as YFSETQ. Supplemented by reference TRBV5-1 and TRBJ2-1, the full variable domain reads KAGVTQTPRYLIKTRGQQVTLSCSPISGHRSVSWYQQTPGQGLQFLFEYFSETQRNKGNFPGRFSGRQFSNSRSEMNVSTLELGDSALYLCASSSSGTLYNEQFFGPGTRLTVL.

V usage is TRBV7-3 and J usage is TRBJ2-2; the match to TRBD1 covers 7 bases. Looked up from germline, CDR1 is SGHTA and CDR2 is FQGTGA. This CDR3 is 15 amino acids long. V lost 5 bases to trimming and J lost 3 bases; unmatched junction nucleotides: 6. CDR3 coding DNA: TGTGCCAGCAGCACAGGGGCCTCGGACACCGGGGAGCTGTTTTTT. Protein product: CASSTGASDTGELFF.

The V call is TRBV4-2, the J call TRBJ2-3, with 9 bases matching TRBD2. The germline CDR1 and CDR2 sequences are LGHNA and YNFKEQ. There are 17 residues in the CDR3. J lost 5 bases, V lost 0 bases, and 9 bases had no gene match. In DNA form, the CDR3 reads TGTGCCAGCAGCCAAGACCCGGCGGGAGGGCCTGGAGATACGCAGTATTTT. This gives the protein CASSQDPAGGPGDTQYF.